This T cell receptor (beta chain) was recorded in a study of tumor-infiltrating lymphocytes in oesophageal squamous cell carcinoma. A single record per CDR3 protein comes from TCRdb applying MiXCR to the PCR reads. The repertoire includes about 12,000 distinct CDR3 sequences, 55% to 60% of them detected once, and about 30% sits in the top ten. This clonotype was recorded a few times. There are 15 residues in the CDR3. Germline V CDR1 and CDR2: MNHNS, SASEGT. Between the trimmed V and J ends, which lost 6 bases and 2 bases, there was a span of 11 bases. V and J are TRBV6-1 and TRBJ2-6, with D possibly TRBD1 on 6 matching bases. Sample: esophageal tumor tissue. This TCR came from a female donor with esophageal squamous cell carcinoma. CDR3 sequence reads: CASSVGTPGANVLTF. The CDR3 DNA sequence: TGTGCCAGCAGCGTAGGGACACCTGGGGCCAACGTCCTGACTTTC.